This T cell receptor (beta chain) was identified during a study of blood T cell repertoires in COVID-19. Libraries were prepared by immunoSEQ multiplex PCR; TCRdb keeps only in-frame clonotypes and omits some of them. The table has under 95,000 clones, approximately 87% seen once. V was shortened by 4 bases and J by 0 bases, with 10 bases between the two germline ends. This CDR3 is 15 amino acids long. CDR1 is SGHRS, CDR2 YFSETQ, per germline. Sequenced: peripheral blood. The genes are TRBV5-1 and TRBJ1-4; TRBD1 might be the D (6 bases). The receptor's source is a human donor with acute or convalescent COVID-19. The donor label of this sample is uncertain. The CDR3 sequence: CASSLTGATNEKLFF. The CDR3 nucleotides are TGCGCCAGCAGCCTGACAGGTGCAACTAATGAAAAACTGTTTTTT.